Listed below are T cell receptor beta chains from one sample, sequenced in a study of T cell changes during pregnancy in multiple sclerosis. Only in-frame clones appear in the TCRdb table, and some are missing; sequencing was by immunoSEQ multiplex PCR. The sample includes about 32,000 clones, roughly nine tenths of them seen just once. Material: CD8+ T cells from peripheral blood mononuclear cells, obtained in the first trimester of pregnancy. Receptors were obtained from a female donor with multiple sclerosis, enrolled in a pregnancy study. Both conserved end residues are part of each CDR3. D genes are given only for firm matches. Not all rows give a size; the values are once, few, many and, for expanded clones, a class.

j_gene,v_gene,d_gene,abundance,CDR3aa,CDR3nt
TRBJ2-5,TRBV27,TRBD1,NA,CASSSLDRAKETQYF,TGTGCCAGCAGTAGCCTGGACAGGGCTAAAGAGACCCAGTACTTC
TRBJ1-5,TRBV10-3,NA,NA,CAISDRAGALPRGLSNQPQHF,TGTGCCATCAGTGATAGAGCGGGGGCGCTTCCCCGGGGACTTAGCAATCAGCCCCAGCATTTT
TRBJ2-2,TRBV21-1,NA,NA,CASSKVGDTRRLTGELFF,TGTGCCAGCAGCAAAGTTGGCGACACAAGACGCCTCACCGGGGAGCTGTTTTTT
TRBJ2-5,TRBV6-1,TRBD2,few,CASSEEIAGRETQYF,TGTGCCAGCAGTGAAGAAATAGCGGGTCGGGAGACCCAGTACTTC
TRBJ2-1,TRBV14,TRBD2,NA,CASSQRRLAGPYNEQFF,TGTGCCAGCAGCCAAAGGCGACTAGCGGGGCCGTACAATGAGCAGTTCTTC
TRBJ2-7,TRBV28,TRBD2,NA,CASSLAGGEGEQYF,TGTGCCAGCAGTTTAGCGGGGGGCGAAGGGGAGCAGTACTTC
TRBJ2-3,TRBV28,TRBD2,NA,CASSSKREGSTDTQYF,TGTGCCAGCAGTTCGAAGCGGGAGGGATCCACAGATACGCAGTATTTT
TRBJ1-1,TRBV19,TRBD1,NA,CASSLRRDSEAFF,TGTGCCAGTAGTCTCCGCCGGGACAGCGAAGCTTTCTTT
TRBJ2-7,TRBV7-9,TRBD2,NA,CASSPRREVSYEQYF,TGTGCCAGCAGCCCAAGGCGGGAGGTTTCCTACGAGCAGTACTTC
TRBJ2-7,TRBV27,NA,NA,CASSKGGNNEQYF,TGTGCCAGCAGTAAGGGGGGGAATAACGAGCAGTACTTC
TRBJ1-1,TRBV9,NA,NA,CASSVVAGENTEAFF,TGTGCCAGCAGCGTAGTCGCAGGTGAAAACACTGAAGCTTTCTTT
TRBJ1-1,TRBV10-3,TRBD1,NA,CAISESRGRGRSDTEAFF,TGTGCCATCAGTGAGTCGAGGGGCAGGGGGCGCAGCGACACTGAAGCTTTCTTT
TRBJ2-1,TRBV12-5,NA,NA,CASGLAEGANEQFF,TGTGCTAGTGGTTTGGCGGAGGGCGCCAATGAGCAGTTCTTC
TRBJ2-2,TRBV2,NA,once,CASTGTSGAGELFF,TGTGCCAGCACCGGGACGTCGGGAGCCGGGGAGCTGTTTTTT
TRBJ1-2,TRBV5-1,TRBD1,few,CASSLPSTGYGYTF,TGCGCCAGCAGCTTGCCTTCGACAGGGTACGGCTACACCTTC
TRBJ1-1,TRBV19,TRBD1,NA,CASSSWTGVNTEAFF,TGTGCCAGTAGTTCTTGGACAGGGGTGAACACTGAAGCTTTCTTT
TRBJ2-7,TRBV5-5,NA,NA,CASSQTSSSYEQYF,TGTGCCAGCAGCCAAACCTCTAGCTCCTACGAGCAGTACTTC
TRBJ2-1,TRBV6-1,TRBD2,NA,CASSEPGLGHHNEQFF,TGTGCCAGCAGTGAACCGGGACTAGGGCACCACAATGAGCAGTTCTTC
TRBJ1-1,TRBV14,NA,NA,CASSQVRVLTEAFF,TGTGCCAGCAGCCAAGTCAGGGTTCTAACTGAAGCTTTCTTT
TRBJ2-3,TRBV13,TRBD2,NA,CASTFRGTRGTDTQYF,TGTGCCAGCACCTTTCGTGGGACTAGAGGAACAGATACGCAGTATTTT
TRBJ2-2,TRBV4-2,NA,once,CASSPTLGWDTGELFF,TGTGCCAGCAGCCCCACCCTCGGGTGGGACACCGGGGAGCTGTTTTTT
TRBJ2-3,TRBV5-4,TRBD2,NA,CASSLASGGTDTQYF,TGTGCCAGCAGCTTGGCCTCGGGAGGGACAGATACGCAGTATTTT
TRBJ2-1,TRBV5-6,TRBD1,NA,CASSLDRGRVQFF,TGTGCCAGCAGCCTAGACAGGGGGCGGGTGCAGTTCTTC
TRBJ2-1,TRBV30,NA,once,CAWEGEARGSAYNEQFF,TGTGCCTGGGAGGGGGAAGCCCGGGGTTCGGCCTACAATGAGCAGTTCTTC
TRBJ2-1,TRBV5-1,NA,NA,CASSSDSYNEQFF,TGCGCCAGCAGCTCGGACTCTTACAATGAGCAGTTCTTC
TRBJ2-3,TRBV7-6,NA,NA,CASSLPGTYTQYF,TGTGCCAGCAGCCTTCCCGGGACTTATACGCAGTATTTT
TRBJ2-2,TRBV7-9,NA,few,CASSFGAGELFF,TGTGCCAGCAGCTTCGGTGCCGGGGAGCTGTTTTTT
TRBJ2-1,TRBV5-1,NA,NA,CASSLVAYEQFF,TGCGCCAGCAGCTTGGTTGCGTATGAGCAGTTCTTC
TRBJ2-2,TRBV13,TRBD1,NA,CASSYAQGEAGELFF,TGTGCCAGCAGCTATGCACAGGGGGAGGCCGGGGAGCTGTTTTTT
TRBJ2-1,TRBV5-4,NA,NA,CASSFGSSYNEQFF,TGTGCCAGCAGCTTTGGGAGCTCCTACAATGAGCAGTTCTTC
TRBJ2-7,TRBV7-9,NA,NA,CASSPDFGEQYF,TGTGCCAGCAGCCCAGACTTTGGCGAGCAGTACTTC
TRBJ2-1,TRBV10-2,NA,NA,CASSGPGGHPNEQFF,TGCGCCAGCAGCGGCCCCGGGGGGCACCCCAATGAGCAGTTCTTC
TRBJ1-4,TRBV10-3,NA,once,CAISGSLGRGNEKLFF,TGTGCCATCAGTGGATCCCTTGGCAGGGGTAATGAAAAACTGTTTTTT
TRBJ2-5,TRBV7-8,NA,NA,CASSSPNGQKETQYF,TGTGCCAGCAGCTCACCTAATGGACAGAAAGAGACCCAGTACTTC
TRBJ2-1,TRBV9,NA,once,CASSVGGSGSSYNEQFF,TGTGCCAGCAGCGTGGGAGGTAGCGGCAGCTCCTACAATGAGCAGTTCTTC
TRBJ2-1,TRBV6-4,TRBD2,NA,CASSSTAGGPYNEQFF,TGTGCCAGCAGTTCCACCGCGGGAGGGCCGTACAATGAGCAGTTCTTC
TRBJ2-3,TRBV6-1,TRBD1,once,CASSVGTGGADTQYF,TGTGCCAGCAGTGTGGGGACAGGGGGGGCAGATACGCAGTATTTT
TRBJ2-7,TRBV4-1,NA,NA,CASSQDIFAGLGEQYF,TGCGCCAGCAGCCAAGATATCTTCGCGGGGTTGGGCGAGCAGTACTTC
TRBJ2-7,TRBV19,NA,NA,CASTPRGLSYEQYF,TGTGCCAGTACCCCCAGGGGTCTCTCCTACGAGCAGTACTTC
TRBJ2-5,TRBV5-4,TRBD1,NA,CASSSRQGPQETQYF,TGTGCCAGCAGCTCCCGACAGGGGCCGCAAGAGACCCAGTACTTC
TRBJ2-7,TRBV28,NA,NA,CASSLKTLGSYEQYF,TGTGCCAGCAGTTTAAAGACACTGGGTTCCTACGAGCAGTACTTC
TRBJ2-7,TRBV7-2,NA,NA,CASSLGPFYEQYF,TGTGCCAGCAGCTTAGGGCCGTTCTACGAGCAGTACTTC
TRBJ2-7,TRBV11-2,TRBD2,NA,CASSLGTSGSSYEQYF,TGTGCCAGCAGCTTAGGGACTAGCGGGAGCTCCTACGAGCAGTACTTC
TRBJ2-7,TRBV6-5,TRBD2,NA,CASSYQTSGRRIEQYF,TGTGCCAGCAGTTACCAGACTAGCGGGAGGAGGATCGAGCAGTACTTC
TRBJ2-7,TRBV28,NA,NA,CACSSISYEQYF,TGTGCCTGTAGCTCGATCTCCTACGAGCAGTACTTC
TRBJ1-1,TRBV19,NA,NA,CASSMENTLSTEAFF,TGTGCCAGTAGTATGGAGAACACGCTCAGCACTGAAGCTTTCTTT
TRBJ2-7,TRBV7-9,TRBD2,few,CASSLGGRSYEQYF,TGTGCCAGCAGCTTGGGCGGGAGATCCTACGAGCAGTACTTC